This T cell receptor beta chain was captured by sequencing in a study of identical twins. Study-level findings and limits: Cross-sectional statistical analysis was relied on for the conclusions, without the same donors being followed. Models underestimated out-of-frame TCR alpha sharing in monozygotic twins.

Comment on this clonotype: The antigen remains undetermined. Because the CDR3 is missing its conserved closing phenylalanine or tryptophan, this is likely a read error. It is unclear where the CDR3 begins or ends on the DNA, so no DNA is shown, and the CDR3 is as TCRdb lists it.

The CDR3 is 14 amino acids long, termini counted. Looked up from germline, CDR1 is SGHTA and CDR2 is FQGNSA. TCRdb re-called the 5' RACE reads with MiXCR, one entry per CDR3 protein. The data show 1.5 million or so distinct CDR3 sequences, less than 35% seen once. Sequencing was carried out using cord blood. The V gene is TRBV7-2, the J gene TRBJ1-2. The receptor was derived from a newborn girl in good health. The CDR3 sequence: CASSLTRIDYGHTY.